This T cell receptor (beta chain) is drawn from a study of T-cell reconstitution after alpha-beta-depleted transplantation in children. This sample's TCRbeta library carried unique molecular identifier barcodes. TCRdb re-derived calls from the PCR reads in MiXCR, one entry per CDR3 protein. The sample has around 110,000 distinct CDR3 sequences; approximately 10% are singletons. The sequencing here drew on PBMCs, taken before TCRalphabeta/CD19-depleted stem cell transplant. This receptor was identified in a boy under 10 years old with acute lymphoblastic leukemia, due to receive a stem cell transplant.

In DNA form, the CDR3 reads TGTGCCAGCAGGACGACTCGGGACACCCGGGGGGAGCAGTACTTC. Translation: CASRTTRDTRGEQYF. This sequence joins TRBV12-3 or TRBV12-4 and TRBJ2-7, with D possibly called TRBD1 or TRBD2 (6 bases each). The CDR3 is made up of 15 amino acids. Deletions cut 6 bases from V and 7 bases from J, with 22 bases between.